The clone carrying this TCR beta chain occurred many times. The data were obtained in a study of T cells after yellow fever vaccination. The CDR3 loop spans 17 amino acids. The germline gives CDR1 LNHNV, CDR2 YYDKDF (reference sequence). V lost 0 bases and J lost 0, with 9 bases in between. TCRdb re-derived calls from the 5' RACE reads in MiXCR, one entry per CDR3 protein. The table has about 300,000 distinct CDR3 sequences, around 6.8% seen once. This specimen was PBMCs, taken approximately 40 days after the first yellow fever vaccination. This chain joins TRBV15 and TRBJ2-6, with D maybe TRBD1 (5 bases). The sequence came from a man between 18 and 35 years old who received the YFV17D yellow fever vaccine. The CDR3 protein is CATSRDLGDSGANVLTF. DNA of the CDR3: TGTGCCACCAGCAGAGATCTAGGGGACTCTGGGGCCAACGTCCTGACTTTC.